One and the same sample provided the 2 T cell receptor beta chains below, sequenced in a study of OX40 agonist ivuxolimab in advanced cancers. Preparation of the library involved the immunoSEQ multiplex PCR assay. The immuneACCESS repertoire file appears here via TCRdb, limited to in-frame rearrangements. These files lack a portion of the clones; in checked studies, under half of the deficit traces to unresolved V genes, and the cause of the others is not known. The sample table lists roughly 58,000 clones, 84% of them with a count of one. The ten largest clones take up roughly 0.6% of the sample. Here the sequenced sample was CD4+ or CD8+ T cells sorted from blood, taken in a trial of the OX40 agonist ivuxolimab. These receptors were obtained from an adult with an advanced solid tumor such as melanoma, head and neck, liver or kidney cancer.

This sequence joins TRBV11-2 and TRBJ2-1, with TRBD2 identical over 10 bases. The CDR3 has 15 residues. After removal of 5 bases from V and 4 bases from J, the junction contained 5 bases not matched to a gene. The germline V gene encodes CDR1 SGHAT and CDR2 FQNNGV. CDR3 region: CASSRTSGTYNEQFF. DNA of the CDR3: TGTGCCAGCAGCCGGACTAGCGGTACTTACAATGAGCAGTTCTTC.

The CDR3 reads CASSLIGGYEQYF. The CDR3 coding sequence is TGTGCCAGCAGCTTAATCGGGGGCTACGAGCAGTACTTC. The rearrangement uses TRBV13 and TRBJ2-7; perhaps TRBD2 as D (6 bases). CDR1 and CDR2 from the germline V gene are PRHDT and FYEKMQ (reference sequence). Deletions cut 2 bases from V and 3 bases from J, with 8 bases between. The CDR3 extends over 13 amino acids.